Each of the 8 T cell receptor beta chains below was sequenced from the same sample in a study of shared clonotypes between healthy human individuals. Assay used: immunoSEQ multiplex PCR; TCRdb lists only in-frame clones, some missing. The data show about 2.1 million clones, roughly 91% seen once. CD45RO-negative cells were positively selected for CCR7, leaving out terminally differentiated effector memory CD45RA+ cells. Material: naive CD8+ T cells from PBMCs. All receptors come from a man between 18 and 29 years old in good health. Some clones in this sample may be carry-over from other donors' samples.

The chain uses TRBV9 and TRBJ2-1, with 12 bases lining up with TRBD2. Trimming at V came to 0 bases and at J to 3 bases, leaving 7 bases not matched to a gene. Germline V CDR1 and CDR2: SGDLS, YYNGEE. The CDR3 is 18 residues long. The CDR3, as DNA: TGTGCCAGCAGCGTAGGAGGACTAGCGGGATTTCGCTACAATGAGCAGTTCTTC. Translating gives CASSVGGLAGFRYNEQFF.

This chain uses TRBV7-9 with TRBJ2-1; possible D gene TRBD1, 6 bases. The length of the CDR3 is 16 residues. Trimming removed 5 bases from V and 1 base from J, with 15 bases in between. Germline V gene data show CDR1 as SEHNR and CDR2 as FQNEAQ (reference sequence). CDR3 in amino acids: CASSPRAGTSYNEQFF. The CDR3 nucleotides are TGTGCCAGCAGCCCCCGGGCAGGGACATCCTACAATGAGCAGTTCTTC.

The chain carries TRBV10-1 and TRBJ1-5; possible D gene TRBD1, 5 bases. With 3 bases removed from V and 0 bases from J, the gap between germline ends came to 18 bases. Germline CDR1 reads WNHNN; CDR2 reads SYGVQD (reference sequence). The CDR3 runs 18 residues. The DNA of the CDR3 is TGCGCCAGCAGTGACCCCGGGAGCAGGGAAGATAGCAATCAGCCCCAGCATTTT. As protein: CASSDPGSREDSNQPQHF.

The chain uses TRBV19 and TRBJ1-2, with D unresolved. Trimming took 1 base from V and 6 from J, leaving 3 bases between them. The CDR3 spans 11 residues. Germline values: CDR1 LNHDA, CDR2 SQIVND (reference sequence). In DNA form, the CDR3 reads TGTGCCAGTAGTATAGCCCATGGCTACACCTTC. This translates into CASSIAHGYTF.

The chain carries TRBV7-8 and TRBJ2-1, with TRBD2 matching 10 bases. CDR3 length: 17 residues. Germline-derived CDR1 and CDR2 are SGHVS and FQNEAQ. Unmatched junction bases numbered 9, after V lost 2 bases and J lost 5 bases. This CDR3 reads CASSLRGLAVPHNEQFF. The CDR3 coding sequence is TGTGCCAGCAGCTTAAGAGGACTAGCGGTGCCACACAATGAGCAGTTCTTC.

Written as DNA, the CDR3 is TGCAGCGTTGAAGGAGTTCACGACGGCCTGGGGGTTGGCTACACCTTC. The encoded protein is CSVEGVHDGLGVGYTF. V usage is TRBV29-1 and J usage is TRBJ1-2, with D possibly being TRBD1 (5 bases). Trimming shortened V by 1 base and J by 7 bases, and 22 bases separated the two germline ends. CDR1 and CDR2 (germline): SQVTM, ANQGSEA. The CDR3 has 16 residues.

CDR3 residues: CASSQGDYSYEQYF. The CDR3 region has the DNA TGCGCCAGCAGCCAAGGGGACTACTCCTACGAGCAGTACTTC. The chain recombines TRBV4-3 with TRBJ2-7, with TRBD2 identical over 7 bases. V lost 1 base to trimming and J lost 0 bases; unmatched junction nucleotides: 0. The CDR3 has 14 amino acids. Germline CDR1 LGHNA, CDR2 YSLEER.

The chain employs TRBV11-2 and TRBJ2-5, with TRBD1 as a possible D gene (6 bases). This CDR3 is built from 14 residues. Germline V gene data show CDR1 as SGHAT and CDR2 as FQNNGV. V lost 4 bases to trimming and J lost 0 bases, with 9 bases between them. CDR3 loop: CASSSRDNQETQYF. The CDR3 nucleotides read TGTGCCAGCAGCTCAAGGGACAACCAAGAGACCCAGTACTTC.